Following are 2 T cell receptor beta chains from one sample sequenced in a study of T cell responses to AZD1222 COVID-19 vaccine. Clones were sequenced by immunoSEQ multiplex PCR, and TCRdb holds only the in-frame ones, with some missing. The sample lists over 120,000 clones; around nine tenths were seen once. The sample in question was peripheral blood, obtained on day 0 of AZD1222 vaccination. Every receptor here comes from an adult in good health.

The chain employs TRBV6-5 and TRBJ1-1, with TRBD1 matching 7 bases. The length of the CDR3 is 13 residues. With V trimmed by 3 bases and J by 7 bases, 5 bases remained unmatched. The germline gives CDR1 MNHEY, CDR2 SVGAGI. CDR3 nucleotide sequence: TGTGCCAGCAGTTATCGGACAGGACATGAAGCTTTCTTT. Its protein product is CASSYRTGHEAFF.

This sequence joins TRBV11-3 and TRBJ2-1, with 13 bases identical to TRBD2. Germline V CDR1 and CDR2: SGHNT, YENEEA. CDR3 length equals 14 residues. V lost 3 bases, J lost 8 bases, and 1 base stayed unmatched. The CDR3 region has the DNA TGTGCCAGCAGCTTCGGACTAGCGGGAGATGAGCAGTTCTTC. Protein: CASSFGLAGDEQFF.